This TCR beta chain stems from a study of blood T cell repertoires in COVID-19. Whole-study context: There were acute and convalescent COVID-19 samples, and they came from the United States, Italy and Spain. Sources were T cells, B-cell-depleted T cells, or PBMCs; the material itself was cDNA or gDNA.

Authors' methods: The assay estimated nucleated cells by amplifying reference gene primers. The table came from immunoSEQ multiplex PCR; TCRdb's copy has only in-frame clones and leaves some out. From that table come the V and J calls and clone size; the DNA was used to work out D and trimming. This sample has approximately 500,000 clones, with 88% found just once. The CDR3 loop spans 14 amino acids. Trimming removed 1 base at V and 1 base at J, with 5 bases between. In germline, CDR1 is SGHVS, CDR2 FQNEAQ. The chain carries TRBV7-8 and TRBJ2-1; maybe TRBD2 (5 bases). The sequence was obtained from a woman aged 35 to 49 who had recovered from COVID-19. Sequencing was carried out using PBMCs or T cells enriched from blood (not recorded which). CDR3 nucleotide sequence: TGTGCCAGCAGCTTAGGCGGGTCCTACAATGAGCAGTTCTTC. This encodes CASSLGGSYNEQFF.